A single T cell receptor beta chain is shown here with its context. The data derive from a study of shared clonotypes between healthy human individuals. About the study: Per-donor plates numbered three CD4 naive, three CD4 memory, two CD8 naive and one CD8 memory.

Each PCR replicate from the sorted subsets contained around 0.2 ug DNA, which is about 30,000 T cell genomes. Assay: immunoSEQ multiplex PCR; the TCRdb copy retains only in-frame clones and omits some. The sample shows about 2.1 million clones, roughly 95% of them seen only once. Terminally differentiated effector memory CD45RA+ cells were left out of the naive CD8 fraction, which was CD45RO-negative and positively selected for CCR7. V was clipped by 8 bases and J by 8 bases; unmatched bases: 5. The CDR3 loop spans 12 amino acids. CDR1 is MNHEY, CDR2 SMNVEV, per germline (reference sequence). Source material: naive CD8+ T cells from PBMCs. The origin of this receptor is a man between 18 and 35 years old in good health. Some clones in this sample may be carry-over from other donors' samples. The chain employs TRBV27 and TRBJ2-1; 8 bases align to TRBD1. The CDR3 DNA sequence: TGTGCCAGCCGCGGACAGGGCTATGAGCAGTTCTTC. It translates to CASRGQGYEQFF.